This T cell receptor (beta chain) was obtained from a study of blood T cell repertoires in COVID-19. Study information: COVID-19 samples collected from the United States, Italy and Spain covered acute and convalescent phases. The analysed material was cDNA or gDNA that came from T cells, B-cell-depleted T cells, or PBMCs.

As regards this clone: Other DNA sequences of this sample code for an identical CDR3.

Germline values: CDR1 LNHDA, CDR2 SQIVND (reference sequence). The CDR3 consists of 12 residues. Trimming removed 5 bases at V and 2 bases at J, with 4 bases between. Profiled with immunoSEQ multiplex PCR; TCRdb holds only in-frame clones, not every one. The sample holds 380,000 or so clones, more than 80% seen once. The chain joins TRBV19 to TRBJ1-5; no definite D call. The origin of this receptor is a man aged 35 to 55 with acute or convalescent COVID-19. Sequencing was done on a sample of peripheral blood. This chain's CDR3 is CASSRGNQPQHF. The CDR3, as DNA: TGTGCCAGTAGTCGCGGCAATCAGCCCCAGCATTTT.